This T cell receptor beta chain was observed in a study of T-cell memory formation after mild COVID-19. This CDR3 comprises 16 residues. Trimming took off 3 bases at V and 0 bases at J, with 14 bases between the two ends. CDR1 LGHNA and CDR2 YSLEER come from the germline V gene. TCRdb re-derived calls from the 5' RACE reads in MiXCR, one entry per CDR3 protein. Of roughly 450,000 distinct CDR3 sequences listed, 18% are singletons. This clonotype was obtained from an adult woman who had mild COVID-19 (a few samples of this study predate the infection). Cell type and time point are not known. The chain links TRBV4-3 to TRBJ1-1; a possible D gene is TRBD1 (5 bases). Sequenced sample: PBMCs or a T cell subset sorted from them (not recorded which). CDR3 nucleotide sequence: TGCGCCAGCAGCCAGTACCACGGGGCCATGAACACTGAAGCTTTCTTT. It yields the protein CASSQYHGAMNTEAFF.